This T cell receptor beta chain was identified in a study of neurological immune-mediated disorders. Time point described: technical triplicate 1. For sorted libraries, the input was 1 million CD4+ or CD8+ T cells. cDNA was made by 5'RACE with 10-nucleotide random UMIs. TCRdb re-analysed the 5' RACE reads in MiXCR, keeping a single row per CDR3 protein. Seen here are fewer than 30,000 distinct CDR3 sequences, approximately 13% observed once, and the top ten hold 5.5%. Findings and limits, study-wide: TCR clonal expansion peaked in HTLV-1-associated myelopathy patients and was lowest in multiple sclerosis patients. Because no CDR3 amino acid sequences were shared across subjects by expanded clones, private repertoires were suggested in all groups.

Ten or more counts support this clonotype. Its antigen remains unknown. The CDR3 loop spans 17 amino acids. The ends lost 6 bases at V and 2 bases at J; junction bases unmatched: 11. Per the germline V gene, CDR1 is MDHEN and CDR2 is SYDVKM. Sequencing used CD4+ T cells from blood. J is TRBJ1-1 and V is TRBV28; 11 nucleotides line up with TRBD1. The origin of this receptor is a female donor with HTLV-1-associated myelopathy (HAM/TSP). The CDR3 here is CASRGTDRGLENTEAFF. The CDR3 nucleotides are TGTGCCAGCAGAGGGACGGACAGGGGGCTAGAAAACACTGAAGCTTTCTTT.